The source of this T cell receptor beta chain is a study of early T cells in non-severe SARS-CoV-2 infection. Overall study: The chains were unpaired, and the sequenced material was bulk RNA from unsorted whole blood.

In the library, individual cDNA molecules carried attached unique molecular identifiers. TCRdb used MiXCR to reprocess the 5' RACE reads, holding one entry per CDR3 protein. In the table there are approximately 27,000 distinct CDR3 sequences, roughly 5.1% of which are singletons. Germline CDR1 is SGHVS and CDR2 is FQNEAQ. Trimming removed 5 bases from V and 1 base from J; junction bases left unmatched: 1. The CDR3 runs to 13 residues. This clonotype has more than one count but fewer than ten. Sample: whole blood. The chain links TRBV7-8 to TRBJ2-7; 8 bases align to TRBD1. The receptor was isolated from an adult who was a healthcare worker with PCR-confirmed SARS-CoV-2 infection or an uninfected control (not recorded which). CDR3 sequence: CASSRDRSYEQYF. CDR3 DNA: TGTGCCAGCAGCCGGGACAGGTCCTACGAGCAGTACTTC.